Reported below is one T cell receptor beta chain. This specimen comes from a study of blood T cell repertoires in COVID-19. Study background: COVID-19 samples, acute and convalescent, were from the United States, Italy and Spain. T cells, B-cell-depleted T cells, or PBMCs provided the cDNA or gDNA that served as material.

The germline V gene has CDR1 MNHEY and CDR2 SVGEGT. The CDR3 has 15 amino acids. V lost 2 bases and J lost 3, with 11 bases in between. Authors' methods: Counts of nucleated cells, estimated from reference gene primer amplification, were obtained. Produced via immunoSEQ multiplex PCR; TCRdb's table is partial and in-frame only. From that table come the V and J calls and clone size; the DNA was used to work out D and trimming. The top ten hold roughly 8% of the sample, which has about 200,000 clones, roughly 80% seen once. The specimen sequenced was peripheral blood. The rearrangement uses TRBV6-2 or TRBV6-3 and TRBJ1-5; TRBD1 is a possible D gene (6 bases). This clonotype originated in a woman over 75 with acute or convalescent COVID-19. CDR3 nucleotides: TGTGCCAGCAGTTACACGAACAGGGTCAATCAGCCCCAGCATTTT. It codes for CASSYTNRVNQPQHF.